A single sample gave rise to the 29 T cell receptor beta chains below, sequenced in a study of blood T cell repertoires in COVID-19. Repertoires were generated with immunoSEQ multiplex PCR, while TCRdb's copy carries only in-frame clones and drops some. The data show about 220,000 clones, about 88% seen once. The sequencing sample was made of PBMCs or T cells enriched from blood (not recorded which). These receptors were obtained from a woman aged 25 to 39 who had recovered from COVID-19.

The rearrangement joins TRBV18 to TRBJ2-5; possible D gene TRBD1, 5 bases. The germline V gene encodes CDR1 KGHSH and CDR2 LQKENI. The CDR3 totals 17 residues. Trimming removed 0 bases at V and 1 base at J, with 15 bases between. CDR3 amino acids: CASSPPNRTPTQETQYF. CDR3 nucleotides: TGTGCCAGCTCACCACCTAACAGGACACCCACCCAAGAGACCCAGTACTTC.

The rearrangement links TRBV12-3 or TRBV12-4 to TRBJ2-1; 9 nucleotides line up with TRBD2. After removal of 4 bases from V and 10 bases from J, the junction contained 5 bases not matched to a gene. The CDR3 runs 13 residues. The CDR3 nucleotides are TGTGCCAGCAGTTCAAGCGGGGGGAGGGAGCAGTTCTTC. Protein: CASSSSGGREQFF.

This sequence joins TRBV5-6 and TRBJ2-3; tentative D call: TRBD2 (7 bases). V shed 2 bases and J shed 2 bases, with 12 bases lying between them. The CDR3 is made up of 15 amino acids. Germline CDR1 reads SGHDT; CDR2 reads YYEEEE. In nucleotides, the CDR3 is TGTGCCAGCAGCTTTTTGGCGGGGGCCACAGATACGCAGTATTTT. This encodes CASSFLAGATDTQYF.

This clone appeared a single time. The genes are TRBV7-6 and TRBJ1-2, with D uncertain. The CDR3 consists of 13 residues. Between the trimmed V and J ends, which lost 1 base and 4 bases, there was a span of 7 bases. Germline assignment: CDR1 SGHVS and CDR2 FNYEAQ. The CDR3 reads CASSLGAGYGYTF. The CDR3 DNA follows: TGTGCCAGCAGCTTAGGCGCTGGCTATGGCTACACCTTC.

The rearrangement uses TRBV11-2 and TRBJ2-1; 7 nucleotides agree with TRBD1. The CDR3 sequence is 15 residues long. The J segment lost 4 bases and the V segment lost 4 bases, leaving 7 bases of the junction unmatched. CDR1 and CDR2 from the germline V gene are SGHAT and FQNNGV. The CDR3 DNA reads TGTGCCAGCAGCTCCACCGGGACAGAATACAATGAGCAGTTCTTC. As protein: CASSSTGTEYNEQFF.

The gene calls are TRBV19 and TRBJ2-7; possibly TRBD1 for D (6 bases). V lost 5 bases to trimming and J lost 5 bases, with 13 bases between them. The CDR3 spans 13 residues. CDR1 LNHDA and CDR2 SQIVND come from the germline V gene (reference sequence). CDR3 in amino acids: CASSLQGFHEQYF. CDR3 DNA sequence: TGTGCCAGTAGTCTGCAGGGGTTCCACGAGCAGTACTTC.

The genes are TRBV9 and TRBJ1-3; the D is unclear. Germline CDR1 is SGDLS and CDR2 is YYNGEE. The CDR3 is made up of 13 amino acids. V gave up 3 bases and J gave up 3 bases, with 7 bases separating them. CDR3 in amino acids: CASSALSGNTIYF. In nucleotides, the CDR3 is TGTGCCAGCAGCGCCCTTAGTGGAAACACCATATATTTT.

V is TRBV25-1 and J is TRBJ1-6; tentatively, D is TRBD1 (6 bases). CDR3 size: 14 residues. Trimming removed 4 bases from V and 7 bases from J, with 11 bases in between. CDR1 and CDR2 from the germline V gene are MGHDK and SYGVNS. The CDR3 DNA is TGTGCCAGCAGTGTTCAGGGGCCGAATTCACCCCTCCACTTT. Translated, it gives CASSVQGPNSPLHF. The whole variable domain, remainder taken from reference TRBV25-1 and TRBJ1-6, is EADIYQTPRYLVIGTGKKITLECSQTMGHDKMYWYQQDPGMELHLIHYSYGVNSTEKGDLSSESTVSRIRTEHFPLTLESARPSHTSQYLCASSVQGPNSPLHFGNGTRLTVT.

This clone occurred once. CDR3 nucleotide sequence: TGTGCCAGTAGTACACCCTGGACAGGGGTTAATGGCTACACCTTC. Protein: CASSTPWTGVNGYTF. The gene calls are TRBV19 and TRBJ1-2; 9 bases line up with TRBD1. The CDR3 length is 15 residues. Trimming took 4 bases from V and 6 from J; bases not matched to a gene: 9. Germline V gives CDR1 LNHDA, CDR2 SQIVND (reference sequence).

J is TRBJ1-1 and V is TRBV12-3 or TRBV12-4; D ambiguous. CDR3 length equals 11 residues. V was shortened by 3 bases and J by 4 bases, with 3 bases between the two germline ends. The CDR3, as DNA: TGTGCCAGCAGTTTGCGCACTGAAGCTTTCTTT. Its protein is CASSLRTEAFF.

The V call is TRBV2, the J call TRBJ1-6; a possible D gene is TRBD1 (5 bases). Per germline, CDR1 SNHLY and CDR2 FYNNEI. This CDR3 is 14 amino acids long. V lost 1 base and J lost 9, with 10 bases in between. As DNA, the CDR3 is TGTGCCAGCAGTGAAGACGGACATCCTTCACCCCTCCACTTT. Protein sequence: CASSEDGHPSPLHF.

This clone was counted between two and nine times. This chain joins TRBV9 and TRBJ2-3, with 8 nucleotides matching TRBD1. Germline CDR1 reads SGDLS; CDR2 reads YYNGEE. The CDR3 is made up of 16 amino acids. V was pared by 4 bases and J by 2 bases, with 9 bases of the junction left unmatched. The CDR3 loop reads CASSIGQGRNTDTQYF. Written as DNA, the CDR3 is TGTGCCAGCAGCATCGGACAGGGTCGAAACACAGATACGCAGTATTTT.

The chain couples TRBV2 to TRBJ2-7; weak D call: TRBD1 (6 bases). CDR3 length equals 14 residues. Germline CDR1 SNHLY, CDR2 FYNNEI. The ends were cut back, 6 bases at V and 6 bases at J, with 18 bases in the middle. The CDR3: CASSTGQGNGEQYF. The DNA of the CDR3 is TGTGCCAGCAGCACCGGGCAGGGGAACGGCGAGCAGTACTTC.

This clone was seen more than once but under ten times. The rearrangement links TRBV12-3 or TRBV12-4 to TRBJ1-2; D is undetermined. V lost 6 bases and J 4 bases, leaving 12 bases between the germline ends. The CDR3 loop spans 13 amino acids. CDR3 nucleotide sequence: TGTGCCAGCAGACCTACTCACCCCTATGGCTACACCTTC. Translating it yields CASRPTHPYGYTF.

This clone is a singleton in its sample. The J gene is TRBJ2-2, the V gene TRBV10-3, with 10 bases matching TRBD1. J gave up 1 base and V 5 bases, and 1 base lay outside the gene matches. Per the germline V gene, CDR1 is ENHRY and CDR2 is SYGVKD. CDR3 length equals 15 residues. In nucleotides, the CDR3 is TGTGCCATCAGTTGGGACAGGGGGAACACCGGGGAGCTGTTTTTT. Amino acids: CAISWDRGNTGELFF.

This clone has only one observation. The rearrangement joins TRBV15 to TRBJ2-2; 9 positions match TRBD2. Germline-derived CDR1 and CDR2 are LNHNV and YYDKDF (reference sequence). V was clipped by 8 bases and J by 4 bases; unmatched bases: 5. This CDR3 region has 14 residues. CDR3 DNA sequence: TGTGCCACCCGAGCGGGGGGTCTCACCGGGGAGCTGTTTTTT. Protein: CATRAGGLTGELFF.

The chain links TRBV4-1 to TRBJ1-5; 7 nucleotides align to TRBD1. Per germline, CDR1 MGHRA and CDR2 YSYEKL. CDR3 length equals 15 residues. With V trimmed by 0 bases and J by 6 bases, 5 bases remained unmatched. The CDR3 loop is CASSQDYRGSQPQHF. Here the CDR3 DNA reads TGCGCCAGCAGCCAAGATTACAGGGGAAGTCAGCCCCAGCATTTT.

This clone was seen only once. V is TRBV3-1 (or the pseudogene TRBV3-2) and J is TRBJ2-1; 15 bases are shared with TRBD2. From germline, CDR1 is LGHDT and CDR2 YNNKEL (reference sequence). The CDR3 spans 19 residues. With 0 bases clipped from V and 8 bases from J, the junction kept 11 bases outside the gene matches. CDR3 sequence: CASSQEVGLAGGAGDEQFF. As DNA, the CDR3 is TGTGCCAGCAGCCAAGAGGTGGGACTAGCGGGGGGCGCGGGAGATGAGCAGTTCTTC.

This clone was found a few times. The V and J genes are TRBV6-2 or TRBV6-3 and TRBJ2-5, with 8 bases matching TRBD1. Germline V CDR1 and CDR2: MNHEY, SVGEGT. This CDR3 has 15 residues. The ends lost 5 bases at V and 0 bases at J; junction bases unmatched: 5. In DNA form, the CDR3 reads TGTGCCAGCAGTCTGAACAGGGGGGACCAAGAGACCCAGTACTTC. This codes for CASSLNRGDQETQYF.

The V and J genes are TRBV5-4 and TRBJ2-7; D perhaps matches TRBD2 (5 bases). This CDR3 is 16 amino acids long. Germline V lookup: CDR1 SGHNT, CDR2 YYREEE (reference sequence). Between the trimmed V and J ends, which lost 4 bases and 0 bases, there was a span of 17 bases. The CDR3 DNA reads TGTGCCAGCAGCCAAGGCTGGAGGTTGAGCTCCTACGAGCAGTACTTC. It translates to CASSQGWRLSSYEQYF. Full variable domain (missing parts from reference TRBV5-4 and TRBJ2-7): ETGVTQSPTHLIKTRGQQVTLRCSSQSGHNTVSWYQQALGQGPQFIFQYYREEENGRGNFPPRFSGLQFPNYSSELNVNALELDDSALYLCASSQGWRLSSYEQYFGPGTRLTVT.

J is TRBJ2-7 and V is TRBV7-9, with 8 bases fitting TRBD2. The CDR3 contains 15 residues. V lost 1 base to trimming and J lost 5 bases; unmatched junction nucleotides: 7. Germline CDR1 and CDR2: SEHNR and FQNEAQ (reference sequence). The CDR3 nucleotides are TGTGCCAGCAGCTTAGAGGGTAGCGGGGAAAACGAGCAGTACTTC. Its protein product is CASSLEGSGENEQYF.

The chain links TRBV5-1 to TRBJ2-2, with 7 bases identical to TRBD1. The CDR3 runs to 17 residues. Germline V gene sequence: CDR1 SGHRS, CDR2 YFSETQ. V gave up 3 bases and J gave up 4 bases; unmatched junction bases: 12. CDR3 in amino acids: CASSSSGQATGTGELFF. The CDR3 DNA follows: TGCGCCAGCAGCTCCTCCGGACAGGCGACAGGCACCGGGGAGCTGTTTTTT. The complete variable domain, with remaining parts taken from reference TRBV5-1 and TRBJ2-2, reads KAGVTQTPRYLIKTRGQQVTLSCSPISGHRSVSWYQQTPGQGLQFLFEYFSETQRNKGNFPGRFSGRQFSNSRSEMNVSTLELGDSALYLCASSSSGQATGTGELFFGEGSRLTVL.

Comment on this clone: The sample has other DNA sequences that encode this CDR3 too. The chain employs TRBV9 and TRBJ1-2; no reliable D call. V was pared by 0 bases and J by 2 bases, with 5 bases between. The length of the CDR3 is 13 residues. Germline assignment: CDR1 SGDLS and CDR2 YYNGEE. This CDR3 reads CASSVGQNYGYTF. The DNA for the CDR3 is TGTGCCAGCAGCGTAGGTCAGAACTATGGCTACACCTTC.

V gene TRBV6-2 or TRBV6-3 combines with J gene TRBJ1-6; 8 nucleotides match TRBD1. This CDR3 region has 15 residues. The junction had 4 bases not matched to a gene; V was cut back by 6 bases and J by 3 bases. CDR1 and CDR2 (germline): MNHEY, SVGEGT. This chain's CDR3 is CASSPDRVYNSPLHF. In nucleotides, the CDR3 is TGTGCCAGCAGCCCGGACAGGGTCTATAATTCACCCCTCCACTTT.

The chain recombines TRBV5-4 with TRBJ2-3; D remains unclear. From germline, CDR1 is SGHNT and CDR2 YYREEE (reference sequence). V lost 1 base and J 1 base, leaving 7 bases between the germline ends. The CDR3 has 14 residues. CDR3 loop: CASSLRLRTDTQYF. In nucleotides, the CDR3 is TGTGCCAGCAGCTTGCGACTTCGCACAGATACGCAGTATTTT.

The chain links TRBV19 to TRBJ1-1; possible D gene TRBD1, 5 bases. V was clipped by 6 bases and J by 3 bases, with 14 bases between them. Germline V lookup: CDR1 LNHDA, CDR2 SQIVND (reference sequence). This CDR3 region has 14 residues. The CDR3 spells CASRLALGHTEAFF. Written as DNA, the CDR3 is TGTGCCAGTAGACTGGCCCTGGGGCACACTGAAGCTTTCTTT.

CDR3 residues: CASSDGTGITDTQYF. CDR3 DNA: TGTGCCAGCAGTGACGGGACAGGGATTACAGATACGCAGTATTTT. J is TRBJ2-3 and V is TRBV2, with 9 nucleotides matching TRBD1. The CDR3 sequence is 15 residues long. With 3 bases clipped from V and 3 bases from J, the junction kept 4 bases outside the gene matches. Germline V gene sequence: CDR1 SNHLY, CDR2 FYNNEI.

This chain links TRBV19 with TRBJ1-2; 9 bases map to TRBD1. The germline V gene encodes CDR1 LNHDA and CDR2 SQIVND (reference sequence). V was clipped by 5 bases and J by 2 bases; unmatched bases: 9. The CDR3 extends over 16 amino acids. CDR3 bases: TGTGCCAGTAGTCTTCCGGCTGGACAGGGGAACTATGGCTACACCTTC. This gives the protein CASSLPAGQGNYGYTF. The variable domain in full, with the rest retrieved from reference TRBV19 and TRBJ1-2, is DGGITQSPKYLFRKEGQNVTLSCEQNLNHDAMYWYRQDPGQGLRLIYYSQIVNDFQKGDIAEGYSVSREKKESFPLTVTSAQKNPTAFYLCASSLPAGQGNYGYTFGSGTRLTVV.

The rearrangement links TRBV6-5 to TRBJ1-2, with 11 bases aligning to TRBD1. The germline V gene encodes CDR1 MNHEY and CDR2 SVGAGI. The CDR3 sequence is 15 residues long. With 4 bases clipped from V and 6 bases from J, the junction kept 7 bases outside the gene matches. CDR3 region: CASSFTDRGQHGYTF. The DNA of the CDR3 is TGTGCCAGCAGTTTTACGGACAGGGGGCAACATGGCTACACCTTC.